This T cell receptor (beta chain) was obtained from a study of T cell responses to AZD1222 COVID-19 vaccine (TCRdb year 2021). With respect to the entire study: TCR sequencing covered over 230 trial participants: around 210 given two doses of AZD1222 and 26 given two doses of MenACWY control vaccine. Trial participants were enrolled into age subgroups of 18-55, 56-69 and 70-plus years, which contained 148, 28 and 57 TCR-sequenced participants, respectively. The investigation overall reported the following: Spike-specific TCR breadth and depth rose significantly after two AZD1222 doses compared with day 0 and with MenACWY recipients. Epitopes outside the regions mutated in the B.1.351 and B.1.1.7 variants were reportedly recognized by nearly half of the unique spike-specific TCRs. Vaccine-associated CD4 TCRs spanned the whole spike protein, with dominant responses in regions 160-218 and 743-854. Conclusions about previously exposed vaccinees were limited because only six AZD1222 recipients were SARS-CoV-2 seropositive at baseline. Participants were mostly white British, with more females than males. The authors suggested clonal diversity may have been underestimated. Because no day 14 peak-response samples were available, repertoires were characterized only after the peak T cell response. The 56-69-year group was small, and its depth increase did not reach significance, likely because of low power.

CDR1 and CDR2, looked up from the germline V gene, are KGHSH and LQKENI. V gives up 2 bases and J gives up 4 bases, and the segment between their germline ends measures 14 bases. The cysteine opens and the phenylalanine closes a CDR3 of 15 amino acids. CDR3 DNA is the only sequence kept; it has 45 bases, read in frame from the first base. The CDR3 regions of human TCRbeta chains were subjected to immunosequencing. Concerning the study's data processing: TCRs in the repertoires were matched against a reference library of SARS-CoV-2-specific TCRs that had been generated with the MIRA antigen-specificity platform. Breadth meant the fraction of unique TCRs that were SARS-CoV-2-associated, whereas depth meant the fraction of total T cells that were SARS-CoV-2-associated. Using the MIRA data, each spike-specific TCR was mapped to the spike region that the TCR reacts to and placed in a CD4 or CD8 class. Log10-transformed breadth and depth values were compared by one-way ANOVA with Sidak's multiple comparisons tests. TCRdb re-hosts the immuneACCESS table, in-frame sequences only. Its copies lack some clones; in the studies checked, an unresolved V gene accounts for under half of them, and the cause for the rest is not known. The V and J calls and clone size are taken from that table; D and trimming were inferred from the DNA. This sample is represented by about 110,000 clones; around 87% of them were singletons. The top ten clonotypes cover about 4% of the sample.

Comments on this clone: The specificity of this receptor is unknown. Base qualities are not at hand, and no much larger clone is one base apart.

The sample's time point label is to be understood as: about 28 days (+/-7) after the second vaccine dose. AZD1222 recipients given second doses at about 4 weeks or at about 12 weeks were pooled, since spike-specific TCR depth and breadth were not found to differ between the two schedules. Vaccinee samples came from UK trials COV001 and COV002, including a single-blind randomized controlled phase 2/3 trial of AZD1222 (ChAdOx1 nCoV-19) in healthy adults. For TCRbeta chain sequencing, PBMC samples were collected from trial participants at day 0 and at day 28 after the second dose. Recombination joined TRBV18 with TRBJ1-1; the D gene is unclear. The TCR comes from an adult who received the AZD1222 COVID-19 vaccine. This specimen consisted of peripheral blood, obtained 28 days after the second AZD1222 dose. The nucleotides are TGTGCCAGCTCACCATTGAAGGTTGCGGGCACTGAAGCTTTCTTT. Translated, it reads CASSPLKVAGTEAFF.